The present entry profiles one T cell receptor beta chain with its context. It has no known antigen specificity. The input lacks base qualities; no much larger clone sits a single base away. Other DNA sequences in the sample encode the same CDR3. Library preparation used the immunoSEQ multiplex PCR assay. The multiplex PCR relied on a mix of 60 forward primers for TCR Vbeta segments and 13 reverse primers for TCR Jbeta segments. The CDR3 region of rearranged TCR beta genes was amplified from genomic DNA with a multiplex PCR assay. Amplified TCR beta libraries were sequenced as 87-base-pair reads on the Illumina HiSeq System. In the paper's pipeline: A later analysis tallied roughly 76 million unique TCR beta chains across the approximately 670 repertoires, and approximately 9.9 million of those chains were shared by two or more donors. Raw reads were error-corrected and collapsed into unique sequences by a nearest-neighbor algorithm in which closely related sequences were merged to remove PCR and sequencing errors. To assign V, D and J gene segments, CDR3 sequences were aligned to IMGT reference sequences. For a sequence to be retained, at least a six-nucleotide match to both a V gene segment and a J gene segment was required. A rearrangement counted as productive if the CDR3 had no stop codons and remained in frame with V and J, and every other rearrangement counted as non-productive. CDR3 was defined according to IMGT convention as the region running from the second conserved V-encoded cysteine to the conserved J-encoded phenylalanine. Sequences without an unambiguous match to a single V gene segment were excluded from the earlier analysis of about 630 of the donors. In an earlier analysis of approximately 500 of the donors, a V segment was called functional when productive rearrangements were above 56.7%, and segregating when the standard deviation between donors exceeded 5%. A statistical classification framework was developed to diagnose cytomegalovirus status using the catalog of TCR beta chain sequences. In a later analysis, V and J genes were assigned by comparing TCR nucleotide sequences against IMGT/GENE-DB human TR gene sequences. A later analysis assigned CDR3 sequences and most-parsimonious VDJ recombination scenarios with the TCRdist pipeline. In a later analysis, each TCR beta chain was defined by its CDR3 amino acid sequence together with its V-gene family, and reads without a unique V-gene family were excluded. To address suspected cross-contamination and a sequencing artifact, a later analysis removed over 500 highly shared, low-generation-probability nucleotide sequences. For each public chain, a later analysis derived a clonal expansion index from normalized ranks of inferred template counts within each repertoire. In a later analysis, generation probabilities were computed with a VDJ recombination model fitted to out-of-frame rearrangements, and the resulting probabilities were checked against IGoR. Hypergeometric tests were used in a later analysis to score TCR-TCR, TCR-HLA and TCR-CMV co-occurrence, with a repertoire-size bias correction applied to the TCR pairs. False discovery rates were estimated in a later analysis by permuting HLA or CMV assignments 20 times. In a later analysis, co-occurring TCRs were grouped using DBSCAN, with TCRdist sequence similarity added in when clustering inside HLA-allele-positive subsets. Repertoires with fewer than 30,000 or more than 120,000 public chains, plus five repertoires with anomalous nucleotide sharing, were excluded from co-occurrence clustering. Not all clones reach the TCRdb copy of this immuneACCESS table, which keeps in-frame sequences only. Checked studies attribute under half of the gap to unresolved V genes and leave the rest unexplained. The V and J calls and clone size come from that table; D and trimming were worked out from the DNA. Recorded for this sample are some 180,000 clones; about 12% of them occurred a single time. Of the sample, 7.8% falls within the top ten clones.

The germline V gene (reference sequence) supplies CDR1 SGHNT and CDR2 YYREEE. From the cysteine through the phenylalanine, the CDR3 covers 14 amino acids. The retained sequence is limited to the CDR3, 42 bases, with the frame set at the first base. Between the V and J ends, shortened by 1 base and 1 base respectively, the junction contains 8 bases. The cohort consisted of approximately 670 healthy bone marrow donors. At the time of sampling, every cohort member was nominally healthy, though immune exposures that went unrecorded were likely present. The donor tested CMV seropositive, placing the donor among the 289 seropositive members of the cohort. A peripheral blood sample was provided by each donor, and peripheral blood mononuclear cells were used for TCR beta sequencing. Genomic DNA extraction from the blood cell samples was performed with the Qiagen DNeasy Blood Extraction Kit. These data are taken from a study of cytomegalovirus exposure and HLA in healthy donors (dated by TCRdb to 2015 to 2018). Background on the whole study: In an earlier analysis of some 610 of the donors, less than 350 Gb of sequence data and 117 million unique TCR beta sequences from roughly 180 million T cells were reported. Approximately 300 gigabases of sequencing data and 70 million to 85 million unique TCR sequences were included in an early release covering several hundred HLA-typed donors. Of the roughly 410 genotyped donors, less than 85% were placed in the genetic ancestry cluster associated with self-reported Caucasian donors. The aim of the study was to test whether cataloging public T cell receptors could identify signatures of past pathogen exposure. The study profiled the T cell repertoires of hundreds of subjects by immunosequencing and related them to cytomegalovirus serostatus. Along with the roughly 610-subject first cohort, a separate validation cohort of 120 different subjects was used. To predict cytomegalovirus infection status, the study combined high-throughput TCR immunosequencing, statistical association of individual TCRs with disease status, and machine learning. A later analysis re-examined previously published TCR beta repertoires from over 500 donors and added high-resolution HLA genotyping to investigate patterns of TCR occurrence. Rather than using new phenotypic data, the later analysis identified candidate immune exposures from TCR beta sequences and from how often those sequences occurred across donors. An earlier analysis of 587 of the donors used high-throughput TCR beta sequencing to judge whether each TCR beta V gene segment behaved as functional or pseudogenic. Donor age, sex, ethnicity and CMV serostatus were collected together with the repertoire data. Genome-wide SNP genotypes for about 65% of the roughly 670 donors were used in a later genetic analysis, which treated that subset as a discovery cohort. All discovery cohort repertoires had been generated using a single sequencing platform. Both class I and class II loci were covered by HLA typing, at four-digit resolution. The number of donors typed differed by locus, with roughly 620-630 for A, B, C, DRB1 and DQB1, around 500 for DQA1, 606 for DPA1, and around 450 for DPB1. Because of strong linkage in the cohort, roughly five DR-DQ haplotypes were treated as single units for association and clustering. Among over 350 genotyped donors of the cohort, an average of approximately 240,000 unique TCR beta nucleotide sequences were sequenced per donor, about a sixth of them non-productive. General conclusions and limits of the study: At a false discovery rate of 0.05, a later analysis linked under 20,000 TCR beta sequences to specific HLA alleles. The study gave a list of 150 to 200 TCR beta chains associated with cytomegalovirus. Linkage disequilibrium might explain the correlated functional status among segregating V segments, but an unknown experimental factor could not be excluded. Immune exposure information for the cohort was limited to CMV serostatus. The authors suggested that the approach could potentially be generalized to other disease states and immunological phenotypes. A cluster of highly shared sequence variants was judged likely to be a technical artifact of the sequencing pipeline. V-gene and J-gene trimming of TCR beta chains was associated with a missense DCLRE1C variant in a later genetic analysis, and the association was replicated in an independent cohort. The cohort was sequenced for TCR beta chains only, and without alpha or paired-chain data the features that could be detected were limited. In a later analysis, HLA-associated TCR beta chains were found to be more clonally expanded and to have lower generation probabilities than equally common non-associated chains. Over 15 rarely observed V segments, including chromosome 9 orphons, were excluded from the earlier analysis of just under 600 of the donors because counts were too low. A few of the identified cytomegalovirus-associated TCR beta chains were confirmed in vitro to be specific for cytomegalovirus antigens. Roughly uniform sequencing depth across donors was assumed in presence/absence analyses, although this assumption may not hold. A later analysis reported that several top co-occurrence clusters appeared linked to parvovirus B19, influenza, CMV and Epstein-Barr virus. Because HLA typing was missing for some donors at each locus, association tests included only the typed subset. Most TCR sequences were seen in very few donors, while some public TCRs were found in many individuals. According to a later genetic analysis, donors in an Asian-associated ancestry cluster had fewer N-insertions in productive TCRs than the approximately 700-donor mean. The classifier was reported to diagnose cytomegalovirus status with high specificity and sensitivity in both the original cohort and the validation cohort. The 87-base-pair reads could not distinguish some IMGT-functional V segments, including TRBV6-2 and TRBV6-3, so those segments were excluded. A later analysis found that most CMV-associated TCR beta chains appeared HLA-restricted, with HLA associations seemingly driven largely by CMV exposure. In an earlier analysis of some 500 of the donors, most TCR beta V segments appeared in productive rearrangements about 87% or about 30% of the time, broadly matching IMGT annotations. In a later analysis, the rate of TCR association differed among HLA loci, with DRB1 alleles having the most associated TCRs and HLA-C alleles having the fewest. A further reported finding was that TCR beta sequences accurately predicted the HLA-A and HLA-B alleles for most subjects in the first cohort. When HLA alleles, especially DR and DQ, strongly co-occurred, TCR associations were difficult to assign to individual alleles.

The sequencing input was PBMCs. Here the chain combines TRBV5-4 and TRBJ1-1; TRBD1 is a possible D gene, resting on 5 matching bases. The origin of this receptor is a man aged 50 or older in good health and CMV-seropositive. The CDR3: CASSLLGGNTEAFF. The bases read TGTGCCAGCAGCTTGCTGGGGGGGAACACTGAAGCTTTCTTT. The CDR3, completed at both ends by the reference TRBV5-4 and TRBJ1-1 genes, gives the full variable domain ETGVTQSPTHLIKTRGQQVTLRCSSQSGHNTVSWYQQALGQGPQFIFQYYREEENGRGNFPPRFSGLQFPNYSSELNVNALELDDSALYLCASSLLGGNTEAFFGQGTRLTVV.